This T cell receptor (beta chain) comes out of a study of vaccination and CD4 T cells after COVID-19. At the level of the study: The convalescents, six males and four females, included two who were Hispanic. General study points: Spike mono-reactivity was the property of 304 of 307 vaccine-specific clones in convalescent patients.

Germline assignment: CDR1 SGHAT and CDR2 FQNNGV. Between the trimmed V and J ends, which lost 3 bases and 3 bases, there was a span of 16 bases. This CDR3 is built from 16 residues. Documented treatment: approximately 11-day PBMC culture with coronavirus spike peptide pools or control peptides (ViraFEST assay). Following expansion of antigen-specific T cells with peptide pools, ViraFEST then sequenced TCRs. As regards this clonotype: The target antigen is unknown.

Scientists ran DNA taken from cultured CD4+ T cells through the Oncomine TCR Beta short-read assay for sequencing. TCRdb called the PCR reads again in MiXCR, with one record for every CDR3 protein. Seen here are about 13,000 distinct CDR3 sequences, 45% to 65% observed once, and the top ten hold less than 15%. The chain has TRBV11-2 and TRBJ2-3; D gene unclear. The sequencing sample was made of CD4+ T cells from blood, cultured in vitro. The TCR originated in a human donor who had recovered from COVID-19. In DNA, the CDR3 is TGTGCCAGCAGCTTTTCTCCCTACGGACGGACAGATACGCAGTATTTT. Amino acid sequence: CASSFSPYGRTDTQYF.